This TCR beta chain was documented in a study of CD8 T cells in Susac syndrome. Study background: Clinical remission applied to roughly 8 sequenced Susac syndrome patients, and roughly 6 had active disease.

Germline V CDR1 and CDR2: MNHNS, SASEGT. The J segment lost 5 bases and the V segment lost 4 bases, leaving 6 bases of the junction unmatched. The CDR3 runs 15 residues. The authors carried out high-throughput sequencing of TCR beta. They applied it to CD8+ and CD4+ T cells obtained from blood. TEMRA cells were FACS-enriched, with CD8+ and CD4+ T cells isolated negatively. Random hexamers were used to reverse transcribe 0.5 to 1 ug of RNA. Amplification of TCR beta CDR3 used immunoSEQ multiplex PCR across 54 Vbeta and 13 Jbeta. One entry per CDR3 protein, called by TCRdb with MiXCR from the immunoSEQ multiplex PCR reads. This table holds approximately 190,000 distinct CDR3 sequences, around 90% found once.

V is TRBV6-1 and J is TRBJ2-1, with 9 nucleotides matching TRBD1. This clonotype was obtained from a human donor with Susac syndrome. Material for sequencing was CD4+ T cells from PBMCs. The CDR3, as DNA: TGTGCCAGCAGTGTCCGGGACAGGGACCACAATGAGCAGTTCTTC. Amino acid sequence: CASSVRDRDHNEQFF.